One sample yielded the 10 T cell receptor beta chains listed below, sequenced in a study of shared clonotypes between healthy human individuals. Data came from immunoSEQ multiplex PCR; TCRdb stores just in-frame clones and leaves some out. The sample lists millions of clones; less than 95% were seen once. CD45RO-negative, CCR7-selected cells formed the naive CD8 fraction, which excluded terminally differentiated effector memory CD45RA+ cells. Sequenced: naive CD8+ T cells sorted from blood. The source of these receptors is a man aged 18 to 35 in good health.

The rearrangement joins TRBV7-8 to TRBJ2-3; tentatively, D is TRBD1 (7 bases). Germline V gene sequence: CDR1 SGHVS, CDR2 FQNEAQ. This CDR3 contains 15 residues. Trimming took off 7 bases at V and 2 bases at J, with 16 bases between the two ends. The CDR3 sequence is CASTQRRGPTDTQYF. For the CDR3, the DNA is TGTGCCAGCACCCAAAGGAGGGGGCCCACAGATACGCAGTATTTT.

The chain links TRBV5-1 to TRBJ2-3, with D perhaps matching TRBD1 or TRBD2 (5 bases each). Germline CDR1 is SGHRS and CDR2 is YFSETQ. The CDR3 has 16 amino acids. V lost 3 bases, J lost 0 bases, and 14 bases lay in between. CDR3 nucleotides: TGCGCCAGCAGCTACCGGGACGGTACTAGCACAGATACGCAGTATTTT. Amino acid sequence: CASSYRDGTSTDTQYF.

About this clone itself: Other DNA sequences from this sample encode an identical CDR3 as well. The V call is TRBV2, the J call TRBJ1-1; a possible D gene is TRBD1 (5 bases). The germline gives CDR1 SNHLY, CDR2 FYNNEI. The germline V and J ends were trimmed by 3 bases and 8 bases, with 7 bases remaining between them. The CDR3 sequence is 11 residues long. Here the CDR3 reads CASSDRAEAFF. CDR3 bases: TGTGCCAGCAGTGACAGGGCGGAAGCTTTCTTT.

Concerning this clone itself: This CDR3 is also generated by other DNA sequences in the sample. This chain connects TRBV9 to TRBJ1-3, with D maybe TRBD1 (5 bases). Trimming removed 5 bases at V and 0 bases at J, with 6 bases between. There are 13 residues in the CDR3. Germline V gene lookup returns CDR1 SGDLS and CDR2 YYNGEE. The CDR3 loop is CASSGTSGNTIYF. CDR3 bases: TGTGCCAGCAGTGGGACCTCTGGAAACACCATATATTTT.

The chain recombines TRBV28 with TRBJ1-3; the D is unclear. The germline V gene has CDR1 MDHEN and CDR2 SYDVKM. The CDR3 is 13 amino acids. V gave up 3 bases and J gave up 5 bases, with 8 bases separating them. The CDR3 loop reads CASSLGTRNTIYF. CDR3 in DNA: TGTGCCAGCAGTTTGGGCACCCGAAACACCATATATTTT.

This clone was counted only a few times. The chain joins TRBV27 to TRBJ1-1, with D maybe TRBD1 (5 bases). Germline CDR1 is MNHEY and CDR2 is SMNVEV (reference sequence). The CDR3 is made up of 15 amino acids. V lost 5 bases and J 3 bases, leaving 16 bases between the germline ends. The CDR3 loop is CASSPIGGWDTEAFF. The DNA of the CDR3 is TGTGCCAGCAGTCCTATTGGGGGATGGGACACTGAAGCTTTCTTT.

The chain has TRBV4-1 and TRBJ2-7; D is tentatively TRBD1 or TRBD2 (6 bases each). Trimming removed 1 base at V and 6 bases at J, with 13 bases between. The CDR3 is 14 amino acids. CDR1 and CDR2 from the germline V gene are MGHRA and YSYEKL. CDR3 protein: CASSQVEGEVEQYF. DNA of the CDR3: TGCGCCAGCAGCCAAGTGGAGGGGGAGGTCGAGCAGTACTTC.

The V and J genes are TRBV2 and TRBJ1-1; D unresolved. The CDR3 runs 14 residues. Germline V lookup: CDR1 SNHLY, CDR2 FYNNEI. V lost 3 bases and J lost 0, with 8 bases in between. Here the CDR3 reads CASSDRILNTEAFF. The CDR3 nucleotides are TGTGCCAGCAGTGACCGGATACTGAACACTGAAGCTTTCTTT.

The genes are TRBV29-1 and TRBJ2-3; D unclear. CDR1 is SQVTM and CDR2 is ANQGSEA in the germline V gene. The CDR3 is 13 residues long. V lost 1 base and J 2 bases, leaving 7 bases between the germline ends. CDR3 bases: TGCAGCGTTGAAGTGGCTAACACAGATACGCAGTATTTT. It specifies CSVEVANTDTQYF.

The J gene is TRBJ2-5, the V gene TRBV14; a weak D match, TRBD2 (6 bases). V lost 0 bases and J 5 bases, leaving 16 bases between the germline ends. Germline V gene sequence: CDR1 SGHDN, CDR2 FVKESK. This CDR3 has 16 residues. CDR3 bases: TGTGCCAGCAGCCAAGAAAAGCCGCTAGCGCGTGAGACCCAGTACTTC. This translates into CASSQEKPLARETQYF.